The next 26 T cell receptor beta chains were all read from a single sample in a study of cytotoxic CD8 clonotypes in ibrutinib-treated CLL. Produced via immunoSEQ multiplex PCR; TCRdb's table is partial and in-frame only. The sample consists of 110,000 to 150,000 clones, around three quarters of them appearing once. Sample: PBMCs, taken after 12 months of ibrutinib treatment. The receptors stem from a human donor with chronic lymphocytic leukemia.

A few counts support this clone. This chain connects TRBV4-3 to TRBJ1-1; TRBD1 is a possible D gene (5 bases). Germline CDR1 reads LGHNA; CDR2 reads YSLEER. The CDR3 consists of 13 residues. The V end was cut by 0 bases, the J end by 3 bases, with 5 bases between. CDR3 protein: CASSQEGDTEAFF. CDR3 bases: TGCGCCAGCAGCCAAGAGGGGGACACTGAAGCTTTCTTT.

This sequence joins TRBV25-1 and TRBJ2-1, with 8 bases matching TRBD2. CDR1 is MGHDK and CDR2 is SYGVNS in the germline V gene. V lost 6 bases, J lost 16 bases, and 8 bases stayed unmatched. The CDR3 sequence is 11 residues long. For the CDR3, the DNA is TGTGCCAGCAGGTTAGGGACTAGTTCTTTCTTC. Translation gives CASRLGTSSFF.

This chain connects TRBV27 to TRBJ2-3; TRBD1 is a possible D gene (6 bases). Trimming pared 2 bases from V and 2 bases from J, leaving 20 bases between. Germline assignment: CDR1 MNHEY and CDR2 SMNVEV (reference sequence). The length of the CDR3 is 18 residues. Here the CDR3 reads CASSLRTDDEHATDTQYF. The CDR3 DNA sequence: TGTGCCAGCAGTTTACGGACAGACGACGAACATGCCACAGATACGCAGTATTTT.

This clone was observed a few times. The chain links TRBV28 to TRBJ1-4, with no clear D. This CDR3 region has 14 residues. Per germline, CDR1 MDHEN and CDR2 SYDVKM. The V gene lost 2 bases and the J gene lost 13 bases, with 17 bases spanning the gap. The DNA for the CDR3 is TGTGCCAGCAGTTTAGTCCCAGGAGCGGTAAGACTGTTTTTT. Protein: CASSLVPGAVRLFF.

J is TRBJ2-7 and V is TRBV9, with TRBD1 matching 7 bases. Germline V lookup: CDR1 SGDLS, CDR2 YYNGEE. V lost 3 bases and J lost 7; bases outside the gene matches: 7. The CDR3 is 13 amino acids. The CDR3: CASSDDRVGEQYF. The CDR3 bases are TGTGCCAGCAGCGACGACAGGGTCGGGGAGCAGTACTTC.

The chain is built from TRBV7-2 and TRBJ2-7; tentatively, D is TRBD1 (5 bases). Germline V gene lookup returns CDR1 SGHTA and CDR2 FQGNSA. The V gene lost 5 bases and the J gene lost 3 bases, with 11 bases spanning the gap. The CDR3 sequence is 13 residues long. The CDR3 DNA is TGTGCCAGCAGCGCCTGGACAAACTACGAGCAGTACTTC. This gives the protein CASSAWTNYEQYF.

The V call is TRBV6-5, the J call TRBJ1-2, with unresolved D. V lost 0 bases to trimming and J lost 6 bases, with 11 bases between them. The CDR3 runs to 14 residues. Germline V gives CDR1 MNHEY, CDR2 SVGAGI. The CDR3 DNA sequence: TGTGCCAGCAGTTACTCCGGGGTTTCCGATGGCTACACCTTC. It codes for CASSYSGVSDGYTF.

The V and J genes are TRBV7-2 and TRBJ2-7, with a tentative D call TRBD1 (5 bases). Germline assignment: CDR1 SGHTA and CDR2 FQGNSA. V gave up 1 base and J gave up 4 bases, with 8 bases separating them. The CDR3 extends over 13 amino acids. CDR3: CASSLVTAYEQYF. As DNA, the CDR3 is TGTGCCAGCAGCTTAGTGACAGCTTACGAGCAGTACTTC.

This chain links TRBV7-8 with TRBJ1-1, with D possibly TRBD1 on 5 matching bases. Trimming stripped 1 base from V and 0 bases from J, with 9 bases between. The CDR3 sequence is 15 residues long. CDR1 SGHVS and CDR2 FQNEAQ come from the germline V gene. CDR3 nucleotides: TGTGCCAGCAGCTTAGGGGGGAACTTGAACACTGAAGCTTTCTTT. Encoded protein: CASSLGGNLNTEAFF.

This chain connects TRBV7-9 to TRBJ2-7; a weak D match, TRBD2 (6 bases). The length of the CDR3 is 12 residues. The ends were cut back, 5 bases at V and 7 bases at J, with 12 bases in the middle. Germline-derived CDR1 and CDR2 are SEHNR and FQNEAQ (reference sequence). CDR3 coding DNA: TGTGCCAGCAGCATATCTGCGGGGGAGCAGTACTTC. Translated: CASSISAGEQYF.

The chain is built from TRBV2 and TRBJ1-4; TRBD1 matches 10 bases. J was trimmed by 2 bases and V by 4 bases; bases with no gene match: 1. The CDR3 is 15 residues long. From germline, CDR1 is SNHLY and CDR2 FYNNEI. Written as DNA, the CDR3 is TGTGCCAGCAGTGGACAGGGGGCGACTAATGAAAAACTGTTTTTT. This encodes CASSGQGATNEKLFF.

This clone occurred once. The chain couples TRBV13 to TRBJ2-3; the match to TRBD2 covers 8 bases. CDR3 length: 15 amino acids. Germline V CDR1 and CDR2: PRHDT, FYEKMQ (reference sequence). Trimming took 5 bases from V and 2 from J; bases not matched to a gene: 6. CDR3 in amino acids: CASSPTSGDTDTQYF. The CDR3, as DNA: TGTGCCAGCAGCCCTACTAGCGGAGACACAGATACGCAGTATTTT.

The CDR3 nucleotides are TGTGCCAGCAGCCCGAGGGGACTAGCGGGATTTGGTGAGCAGTTCTTC. It translates to CASSPRGLAGFGEQFF. The V call is TRBV9, the J call TRBJ2-1; TRBD2 agrees at 13 bases. V lost 4 bases and J lost 9; bases outside the gene matches: 10. CDR3 size: 16 residues. Germline loops: CDR1 SGDLS, CDR2 YYNGEE.

The chain combines TRBV28 with TRBJ1-5, with 9 nucleotides matching TRBD1. V lost 4 bases to trimming and J lost 5 bases; unmatched junction nucleotides: 12. The CDR3 has 17 amino acids. Germline V gene sequence: CDR1 MDHEN, CDR2 SYDVKM. The CDR3 nucleotides are TGTGCCAGCAGTTCCCCAACATACAGGGGGCGCGATCAGCCCCAGCATTTT. Its translation is CASSSPTYRGRDQPQHF.

This chain uses TRBV7-9 with TRBJ1-1, with 8 bases aligning to TRBD1. Germline trimming cut 3 bases from V and 13 bases from J; bases unmatched to any gene: 10. The CDR3 extends over 13 amino acids. Germline-derived CDR1 and CDR2 are SEHNR and FQNEAQ (reference sequence). The CDR3, as DNA: TGTGCCAGCAGCTTCCAAGGGACAGGTTTAGTTTTCTTT. It yields the protein CASSFQGTGLVFF.

The gene calls are TRBV19 and TRBJ2-7, with a weak D call TRBD1 (5 bases). The CDR3 runs 15 residues. Germline V gene lookup returns CDR1 LNHDA and CDR2 SQIVND (reference sequence). Trimming removed 5 bases at V and 3 bases at J, with 17 bases between. The CDR3: CASSPDTGSSYEQYF. CDR3 in DNA: TGTGCCAGTAGTCCGGACACAGGATCCAGCTACGAGCAGTACTTC.

The J gene is TRBJ1-2, the V gene TRBV6-1; 7 bases align to TRBD1. This CDR3 is 15 amino acids long. Germline V gene lookup returns CDR1 MNHNS and CDR2 SASEGT. J was trimmed by 0 bases and V by 6 bases; bases with no gene match: 7. This CDR3 reads CASSEMTGPNYGYTF. CDR3 sequence (DNA): TGTGCCAGCAGCGAAATGACAGGGCCTAACTATGGCTACACCTTC.

The sample holds a few counts of this clone. The rearrangement uses TRBV10-3 and TRBJ2-2, with no clear D. In germline, CDR1 is ENHRY, CDR2 SYGVKD. Deletions cut 6 bases from V and 2 bases from J, with 10 bases between. The CDR3 totals 14 residues. CDR3 DNA sequence: TGTGCCATCAGGGGGTGGGCTAACACCGGGGAGCTGTTTTTT. Protein product: CAIRGWANTGELFF.

This rearrangement joins TRBV10-3 to TRBJ2-2; 7 nucleotides align to TRBD1. V gave up 3 bases and J gave up 0 bases; unmatched junction bases: 4. CDR1 ENHRY and CDR2 SYGVKD come from the germline V gene. The CDR3 sequence is 16 residues long. The CDR3 DNA reads TGTGCCATCAGTGAACAGGGGCCAACGAACACCGGGGAGCTGTTTTTT. This sequence encodes CAISEQGPTNTGELFF.

The chain links TRBV27 to TRBJ1-4; 10 bases line up with TRBD1. V dropped 6 bases and J dropped 7; count of bases not matched to a gene: 8. CDR1 and CDR2 (germline): MNHEY, SMNVEV (reference sequence). The CDR3 extends over 15 amino acids. The CDR3 nucleotides read TGTGCCAGCAGCCCCCGGGACAGGGGTGTTGAAAAACTGTTTTTT. This translates into CASSPRDRGVEKLFF.

CDR3 protein: CASSPGANQYNEQFF. The CDR3 DNA reads TGTGCCAGCAGTCCAGGGGCAAACCAGTACAATGAGCAGTTCTTC. The chain has TRBV7-9 and TRBJ2-1, with D perhaps TRBD1 (6 bases). This CDR3 contains 15 residues. Trimming removed 6 bases at V and 4 bases at J, with 16 bases between. The germline V gene has CDR1 SEHNR and CDR2 FQNEAQ (reference sequence).

The chain uses TRBV7-2 and TRBJ2-3; possibly TRBD1 for D (7 bases). From germline, CDR1 is SGHTA and CDR2 FQGNSA. The germline V and J ends were trimmed by 2 bases and 5 bases, with 17 bases remaining between them. The CDR3 covers 16 residues. CDR3 loop: CASSLYGSRGRDTQYF. In DNA form, the CDR3 reads TGTGCCAGCAGCTTATACGGGAGTAGGGGGCGAGATACGCAGTATTTT.

This clone has only one observation. The chain links TRBV27 to TRBJ1-1, with D unresolved. Trimming removed 2 bases at V and 8 bases at J, with 12 bases between. This CDR3 comprises 13 residues. CDR1 MNHEY and CDR2 SMNVEV come from the germline V gene (reference sequence). The CDR3 DNA reads as TGTGCCAGCAGTTTAGGGTCCGAGACCGAAGCTTTCTTT. This gives the protein CASSLGSETEAFF.

The gene calls are TRBV9 and TRBJ2-7, with 9 bases lining up with TRBD2. CDR1 and CDR2 (germline): SGDLS, YYNGEE. The CDR3 contains 16 residues. Trimming cost V 0 bases and J 4 bases; bases outside gene matches: 8. In nucleotides, the CDR3 is TGTGCCAGCAGCGTAGATGGTAGCGGGAGACCGTACGAGCAGTACTTC. Residues: CASSVDGSGRPYEQYF. Full variable domain (missing parts from reference TRBV9 and TRBJ2-7): DSGVTQTPKHLITATGQRVTLRCSPRSGDLSVYWYQQSLDQGLQFLIQYYNGEERAKGNILERFSAQQFPDLHSELNLSSLELGDSALYFCASSVDGSGRPYEQYFGPGTRLTVT.

In nucleotides, the CDR3 is TGTGCCAGCAGCTCAGAAGCGGGAGCGTCCTACAATGAGCAGTTCTTC. It encodes CASSSEAGASYNEQFF. The gene calls are TRBV5-6 and TRBJ2-1; TRBD2 agrees at 8 bases. The V segment lost 3 bases and the J segment 1 base; nucleotides outside the gene matches: 6. The CDR3 length is 16 residues. CDR1 is SGHDT and CDR2 is YYEEEE in the germline V gene. The entire variable domain, with the rest obtained from reference TRBV5-6 and TRBJ2-1, is as follows: DAGVTQSPTHLIKTRGQQVTLRCSPKSGHDTVSWYQQALGQGPQFIFQYYEEEERQRGNFPDRFSGHQFPNYSSELNVNALLLGDSALYLCASSSEAGASYNEQFFGPGTRLTVL.

The chain couples TRBV28 to TRBJ1-2; D unclear. V was shortened by 5 bases and J by 5 bases, with 12 bases between the two germline ends. The CDR3 spans 13 residues. Germline loops: CDR1 MDHEN, CDR2 SYDVKM. Here the CDR3 reads CASSHQEIYGYTF. In nucleotides, the CDR3 is TGTGCCAGCAGTCATCAGGAAATTTATGGCTACACCTTC.